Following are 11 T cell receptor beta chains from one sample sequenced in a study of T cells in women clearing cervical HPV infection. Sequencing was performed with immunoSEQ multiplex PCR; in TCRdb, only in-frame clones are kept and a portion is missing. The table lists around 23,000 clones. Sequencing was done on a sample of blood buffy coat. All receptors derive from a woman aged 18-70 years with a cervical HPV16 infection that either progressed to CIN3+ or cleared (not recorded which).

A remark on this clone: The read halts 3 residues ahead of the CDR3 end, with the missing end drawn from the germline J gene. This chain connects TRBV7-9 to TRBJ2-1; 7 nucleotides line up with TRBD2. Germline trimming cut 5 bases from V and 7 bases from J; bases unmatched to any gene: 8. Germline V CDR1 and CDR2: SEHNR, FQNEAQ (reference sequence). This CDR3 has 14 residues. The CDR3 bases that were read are TGTGCCAGCAGCCCTTGGACTAGTGGGAATGAG. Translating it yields CASSPWTSGNE. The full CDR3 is CASSPWTSGNEQFF.

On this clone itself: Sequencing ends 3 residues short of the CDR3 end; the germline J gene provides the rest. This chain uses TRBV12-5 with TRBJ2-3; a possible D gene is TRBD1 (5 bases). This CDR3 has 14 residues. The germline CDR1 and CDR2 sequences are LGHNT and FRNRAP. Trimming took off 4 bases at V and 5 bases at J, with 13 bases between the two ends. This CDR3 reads CASGSSTDVDTQYF. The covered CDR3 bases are TGTGCTAGTGGTTCGTCGACAGACGTAGATACG.

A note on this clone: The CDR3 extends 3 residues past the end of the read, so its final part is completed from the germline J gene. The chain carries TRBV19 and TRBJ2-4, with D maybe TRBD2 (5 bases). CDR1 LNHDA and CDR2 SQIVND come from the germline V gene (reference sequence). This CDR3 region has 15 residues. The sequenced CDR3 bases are TGTGCCAGTAGTATAGATCCCACAGACTACTATGGT. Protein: CASSIDPTDYYG. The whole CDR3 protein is CASSIDPTDYYGQYF.

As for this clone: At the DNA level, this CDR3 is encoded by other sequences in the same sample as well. CDR3 bases read: TGTGCCAGCAGCTTAAAGACCGTCCCGGGACAGGGTTCCCTTGTTGAGACA. Amino acids: CASSLKTVPGQGSLVET. The CDR3, in full, reads CASSLKTVPGQGSLVETAFF. The chain joins TRBV7-3 to TRBJ1-1, with 9 bases aligning to TRBD1. The CDR3 end falls 3 residues outside the read, so it is completed with the germline J gene. The CDR3 length is 20 residues. Germline assignment: CDR1 SGHTA and CDR2 FQGTGA.

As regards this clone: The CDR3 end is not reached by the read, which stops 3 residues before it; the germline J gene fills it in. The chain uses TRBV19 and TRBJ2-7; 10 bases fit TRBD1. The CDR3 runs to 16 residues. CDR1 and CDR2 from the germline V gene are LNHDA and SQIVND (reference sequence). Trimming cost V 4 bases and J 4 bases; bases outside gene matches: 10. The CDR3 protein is CASSTSGQGGRYEQYF. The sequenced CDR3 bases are TGTGCCAGTAGTACCTCAGGACAGGGGGGAAGGTACGAG.

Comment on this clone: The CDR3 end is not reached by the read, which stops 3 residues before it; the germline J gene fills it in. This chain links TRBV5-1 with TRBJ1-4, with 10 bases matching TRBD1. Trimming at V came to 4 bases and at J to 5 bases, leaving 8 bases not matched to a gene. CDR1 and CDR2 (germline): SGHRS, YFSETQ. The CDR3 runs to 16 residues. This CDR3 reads CASSPRPGQGNEKLFF. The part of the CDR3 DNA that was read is TGCGCCAGCAGCCCCCGACCGGGACAGGGGAATGAAAAA.

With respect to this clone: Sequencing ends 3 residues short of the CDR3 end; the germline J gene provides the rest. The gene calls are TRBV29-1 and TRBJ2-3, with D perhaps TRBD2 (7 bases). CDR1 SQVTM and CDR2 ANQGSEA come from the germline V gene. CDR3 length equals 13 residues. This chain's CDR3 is CSVVEGGQETQYF. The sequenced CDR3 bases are TGCAGCGTTGTCGAGGGGGGGCAAGAGACG.

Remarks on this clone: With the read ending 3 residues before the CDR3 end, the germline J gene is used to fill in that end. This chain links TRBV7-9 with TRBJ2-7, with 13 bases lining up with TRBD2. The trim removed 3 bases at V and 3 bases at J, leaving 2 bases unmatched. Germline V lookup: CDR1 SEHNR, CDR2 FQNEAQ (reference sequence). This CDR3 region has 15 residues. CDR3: CASSFGTSGNYEQYF. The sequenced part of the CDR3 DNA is TGTGCCAGCAGCTTCGGGACTAGCGGGAACTACGAG.

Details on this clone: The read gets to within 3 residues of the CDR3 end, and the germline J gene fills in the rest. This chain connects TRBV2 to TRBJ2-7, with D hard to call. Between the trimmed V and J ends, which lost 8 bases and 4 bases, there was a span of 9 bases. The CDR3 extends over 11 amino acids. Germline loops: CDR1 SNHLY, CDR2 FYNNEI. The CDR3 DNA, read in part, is TGTGCCAGCCATCGGGTATACGAG. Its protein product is CASHRVYE. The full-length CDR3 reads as CASHRVYEQYF.

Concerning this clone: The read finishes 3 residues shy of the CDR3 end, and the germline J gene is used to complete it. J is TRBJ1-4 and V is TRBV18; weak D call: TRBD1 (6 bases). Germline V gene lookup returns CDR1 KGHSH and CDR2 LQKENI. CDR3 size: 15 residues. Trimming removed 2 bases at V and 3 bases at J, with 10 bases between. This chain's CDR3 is CASSPGGWSNEKLFF. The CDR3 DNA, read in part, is TGTGCCAGCTCACCAGGGGGCTGGTCTAATGAAAAA.

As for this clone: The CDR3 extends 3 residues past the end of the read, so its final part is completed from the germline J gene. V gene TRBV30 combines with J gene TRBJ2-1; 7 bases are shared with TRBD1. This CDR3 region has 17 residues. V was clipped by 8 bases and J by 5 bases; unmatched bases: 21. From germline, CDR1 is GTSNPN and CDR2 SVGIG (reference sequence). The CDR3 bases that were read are TGTGCCCTCCTAGGGGCCCACGGGACAGCCCAAAACAATGAG. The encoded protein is CALLGAHGTAQNNE. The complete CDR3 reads CALLGAHGTAQNNEQFF.